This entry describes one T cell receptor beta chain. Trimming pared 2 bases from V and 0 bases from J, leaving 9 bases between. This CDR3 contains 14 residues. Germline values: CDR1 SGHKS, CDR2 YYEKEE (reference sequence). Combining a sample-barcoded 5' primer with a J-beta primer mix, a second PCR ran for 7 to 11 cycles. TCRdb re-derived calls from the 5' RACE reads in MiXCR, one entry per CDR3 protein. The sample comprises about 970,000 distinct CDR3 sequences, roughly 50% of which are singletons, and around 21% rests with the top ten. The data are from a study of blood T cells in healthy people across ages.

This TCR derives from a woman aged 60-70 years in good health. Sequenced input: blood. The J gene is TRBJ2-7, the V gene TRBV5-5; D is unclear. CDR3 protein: CASSFLLSSYEQYF. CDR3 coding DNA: TGTGCCAGCAGCTTTTTGTTGAGCTCCTACGAGCAGTACTTC.